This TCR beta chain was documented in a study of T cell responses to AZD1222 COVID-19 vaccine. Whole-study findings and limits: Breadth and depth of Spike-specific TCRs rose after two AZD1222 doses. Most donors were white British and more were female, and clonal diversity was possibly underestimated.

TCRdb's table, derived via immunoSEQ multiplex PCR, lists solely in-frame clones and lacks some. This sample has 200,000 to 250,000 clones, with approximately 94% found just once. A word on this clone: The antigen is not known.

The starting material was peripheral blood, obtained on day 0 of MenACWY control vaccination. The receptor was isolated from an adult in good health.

The CDR3 region has the DNA TGTGCCAGCAGCCGAGGACTAGCGGGGGTGATCTCCTACGAGCAGTACTTC. It encodes CASSRGLAGVISYEQYF. The rearrangement links TRBV14 to TRBJ2-7, with 13 bases aligning to TRBD2. V trimming: 4 bases; J trimming: 0 bases; junction bases outside the gene matches: 6. CDR1 SGHDN and CDR2 FVKESK come from the germline V gene. The CDR3 is made up of 17 amino acids.